The 15 T cell receptor beta chains below were found in one sample sequenced in a study of cytomegalovirus exposure and HLA in healthy donors. Vbeta (60) and Jbeta (13) primers were used in the PCR. The table came from immunoSEQ multiplex PCR; TCRdb's copy has only in-frame clones and leaves some out. The sample has about 150,000 clones; under 90% are singletons. Sequencing used PBMCs. These receptor sequences come from a man in his late teens or twenties in good health and CMV-seronegative.

The chain carries TRBV27 and TRBJ1-6; maybe TRBD1 (5 bases). Germline V lookup: CDR1 MNHEY, CDR2 SMNVEV (reference sequence). The CDR3 is 14 amino acids. The V gene lost 2 bases and the J gene lost 9 bases, with 11 bases spanning the gap. CDR3 amino acids: CASSLLGGRSPLHF. As DNA, the CDR3 is TGTGCCAGCAGTTTACTGGGGGGTCGTTCACCCCTCCACTTT.

This clone was counted between two and nine times. The rearrangement joins TRBV10-3 to TRBJ2-7, with D perhaps assigned TRBD1 or TRBD2 (8 bases each). This CDR3 contains 18 residues. CDR1 ENHRY and CDR2 SYGVKD come from the germline V gene. The V and J ends lost 6 bases and 4 bases respectively, with 28 bases between them. This CDR3 reads CAISEDRAVAGSLYEQYF. The CDR3 DNA reads as TGTGCCATCAGCGAGGACAGGGCGGTAGCGGGGAGCCTTTACGAGCAGTACTTC.

This clone was counted once. The gene calls are TRBV7-8 and TRBJ1-3; D ambiguous. The V and J ends lost 1 base and 0 bases respectively, with 10 bases between them. Germline V gives CDR1 SGHVS, CDR2 FQNEAQ. The CDR3 has 16 residues. The CDR3 sequence: CASSLGFRSSGNTIYF. In DNA, the CDR3 is TGTGCCAGCAGCTTAGGATTTCGGAGCTCTGGAAACACCATATATTTT.

The CDR3 DNA follows: TGTGCCAGCAGCTGGACAGGGGGTCAGCCCCAGCATTTT. Encoded protein: CASSWTGGQPQHF. The chain recombines TRBV6-5 with TRBJ1-5; 10 bases align to TRBD1. This CDR3 region has 13 residues. The junction had 2 bases not matched to a gene; V was cut back by 6 bases and J by 6 bases. The germline V gene encodes CDR1 MNHEY and CDR2 SVGAGI.

This clone was observed a handful of times. CDR3 sequence: CAWSVWWDGRGTAPLHF. In DNA, the CDR3 is TGTGCCTGGAGTGTATGGTGGGACGGCCGGGGGACAGCACCCCTCCACTTT. The chain employs TRBV30 and TRBJ1-6; 7 nucleotides match TRBD1. The V and J ends lost 0 bases and 11 bases, in that order; junction bases with no gene match: 16. The CDR3 consists of 17 residues. Germline loops: CDR1 GTSNPN, CDR2 SVGIG (reference sequence).

The chain carries TRBV2 and TRBJ2-7; 7 bases are shared with TRBD1. The CDR3 spans 12 residues. The germline V gene has CDR1 SNHLY and CDR2 FYNNEI. J lost 1 base, V lost 6 bases, and 0 bases had no gene match. The chain's CDR3 is CASRDRSYEQYF. The CDR3 nucleotides read TGTGCCAGCAGGGACAGGTCCTACGAGCAGTACTTC.

This CDR3 is CASSPRDRVYEQYF. CDR3 sequence (DNA): TGTGCCAGCAGCCCCCGGGACAGAGTCTACGAGCAGTACTTC. The rearrangement uses TRBV7-9 and TRBJ2-7; TRBD1 matches at 7 bases. The CDR3 extends over 14 amino acids. Trimming took 5 bases from V and 3 from J; bases not matched to a gene: 7. Germline CDR1 reads SEHNR; CDR2 reads FQNEAQ (reference sequence).

In its sample, this clone was seen a few times. The V gene is TRBV15, the J gene TRBJ2-7; D gene ambiguous. The CDR3 has 13 amino acids. The V gene lost 4 bases and the J gene lost 7 bases, with 14 bases spanning the gap. The V gene's germline CDR1 is LNHNV and CDR2 YYDKDF (reference sequence). CDR3 sequence reads: CATSTRMTTEQYF. CDR3 DNA sequence: TGTGCCACCAGCACGCGAATGACAACAGAGCAGTACTTC.

V gene TRBV7-9 combines with J gene TRBJ2-3; 10 bases line up with TRBD1. Germline V lookup: CDR1 SEHNR, CDR2 FQNEAQ (reference sequence). The CDR3 runs 15 residues. Unmatched junction bases numbered 2, after V lost 2 bases and J lost 3 bases. CDR3 in DNA: TGTGCCAGCAGCTTACGACAGGGGGCGACAGATACGCAGTATTTT. Amino acid sequence: CASSLRQGATDTQYF.

This sequence joins TRBV29-1 and TRBJ1-1; D might be TRBD1 (5 bases). The CDR3 sequence is 12 residues long. Per the germline V gene, CDR1 is SQVTM and CDR2 is ANQGSEA. The CDR3 DNA reads as TGCAGTTACCTGGGGGGAGCCACTGAAGCTTTCTTT. Translation: CSYLGGATEAFF.

The chain recombines TRBV25-1 with TRBJ2-7, with D possibly TRBD1 on 6 matching bases. Trimming took 5 bases from V and 0 from J, leaving 20 bases between them. The CDR3 has 17 residues. Germline CDR1 MGHDK, CDR2 SYGVNS. CDR3 loop: CASSRSGQGTSSYEQYF. CDR3 DNA sequence: TGTGCCAGCAGTCGAAGCGGCCAGGGGACAAGCTCCTACGAGCAGTACTTC.

Here the CDR3 reads CASSTLGLAGDSSYEQYF. CDR3 nucleotides: TGTGCCAGCAGCACGCTAGGACTAGCGGGAGACAGCTCCTACGAGCAGTACTTC. The chain employs TRBV2 and TRBJ2-7; 13 bases align to TRBD2. The V gene end was trimmed by 6 bases and the J gene end by 0 bases; junction bases not matched to a gene: 11. Per the germline V gene, CDR1 is SNHLY and CDR2 is FYNNEI. The CDR3 sequence is 18 residues long.

This clone was seen a handful of times. This rearrangement joins TRBV5-5 to TRBJ2-7, with 9 bases matching TRBD1. CDR3 size: 15 residues. V gave up 3 bases and J gave up 1 base; unmatched junction bases: 5. The germline V gene has CDR1 SGHKS and CDR2 YYEKEE (reference sequence). The CDR3 sequence is CASSWGQGHSYEQYF. The CDR3 bases are TGTGCCAGCAGCTGGGGACAGGGCCATTCCTACGAGCAGTACTTC.

The chain recombines TRBV4-1 with TRBJ2-7; 8 positions agree with TRBD1. The CDR3 sequence is 17 residues long. J was trimmed by 6 bases and V by 1 base; bases with no gene match: 14. Germline assignment: CDR1 MGHRA and CDR2 YSYEKL. The CDR3 here is CASSQGARGRGQGEQYF. CDR3 bases: TGCGCCAGCAGCCAAGGGGCCCGGGGCAGGGGGCAGGGCGAGCAGTACTTC.

This rearrangement joins TRBV23-1 to TRBJ2-2, with D tentatively TRBD2 (7 bases). TRBV23-1 is classed as an ORF, of uncertain function. V was cut by 2 bases and J by 4 bases, with 8 bases left in between. The CDR3 is made up of 14 amino acids. The CDR3 loop is CASSQRGGTGELFF. Here the CDR3 DNA reads TGCGCCAGCAGTCAAAGGGGGGGCACCGGGGAGCTGTTTTTT.